This entry features one T cell receptor beta chain sequence. Its antigen is still unknown. cDNA molecules, individually, were tagged with unique molecular identifiers. TCRdb ran MiXCR on the 5' RACE reads and lists one entry per CDR3 protein. The sample has some 76,000 distinct CDR3 sequences; 15% to 19% are singletons. This sample was taken from a study of early T cells in non-severe SARS-CoV-2 infection. Study-level information: The sequenced material was bulk RNA from unsorted whole blood, and its chains were unpaired. Study-wide findings and caveats: Sequences matched to VDJdb favored anti-spike CD8 responses, while private and CD4 specificities were missed.

The V segment lost 7 bases and the J segment 7 bases; nucleotides outside the gene matches: 5. The CDR3 covers 14 residues. Germline CDR1 is MNHEY and CDR2 is SVGEGT. Specimen: whole blood. This clonotype was obtained from an adult who was a healthcare worker with PCR-confirmed SARS-CoV-2 infection or an uninfected control (not recorded which). The chain joins TRBV6-2 or TRBV6-3 to TRBJ2-1; 12 nucleotides agree with TRBD2. In DNA, the CDR3 is TGTGCCAGCACACCTAGCGGGAGGGGTAATGAGCAGTTCTTC. Translating it yields CASTPSGRGNEQFF.